Presented here are 28 T cell receptor beta chains from one specimen sequenced in a study of technical replicates of blood from several donors. Only in-frame clones appear in the TCRdb table, and some are missing; sequencing was by immunoSEQ multiplex PCR. The sample lists tens of thousands of clones, around 93% occurring once. Sequencing input: T cells isolated from PBMCs. The receptors derive from a human donor in good health.

The V call is TRBV15, the J call TRBJ2-1; weak D call: TRBD1 (6 bases). This CDR3 has 13 residues. The V end was cut by 5 bases, the J end by 13 bases, with 18 bases between. Germline V gene data show CDR1 as LNHNV and CDR2 as YYDKDF (reference sequence). CDR3 region: CATSLYGPGQQFF. Here the CDR3 DNA reads TGTGCCACCAGCCTTTACGGACCGGGACAACAGTTCTTC.

The gene calls are TRBV10-1 and TRBJ2-2; tentatively, D is TRBD2 (5 bases). The V end lost 6 bases, the J end lost 1 base, and 9 bases lay between the germline ends. This CDR3 has 14 residues. Germline assignment: CDR1 WNHNN and CDR2 SYGVQD (reference sequence). This CDR3 is CASRERRNTGELFF. CDR3 DNA sequence: TGCGCCAGCAGAGAGCGGAGGAACACCGGGGAGCTGTTTTTT.

This clone was recorded only once. The V and J genes are TRBV5-1 and TRBJ1-4; possible D gene TRBD1, 5 bases. The CDR3 is made up of 14 amino acids. Germline V gene lookup returns CDR1 SGHRS and CDR2 YFSETQ. Between the trimmed V and J ends, which lost 0 bases and 7 bases, there was a span of 10 bases. The CDR3 loop reads CASSLEGFGEKLFF. CDR3 DNA sequence: TGCGCCAGCAGCTTGGAGGGGTTCGGTGAAAAACTGTTTTTT. Full variable domain (remainder filled in from reference TRBV5-1 and TRBJ1-4): KAGVTQTPRYLIKTRGQQVTLSCSPISGHRSVSWYQQTPGQGLQFLFEYFSETQRNKGNFPGRFSGRQFSNSRSEMNVSTLELGDSALYLCASSLEGFGEKLFFGSGTQLSVL.

J is TRBJ1-4 and V is TRBV9; 12 bases match TRBD1. Germline CDR1 reads SGDLS; CDR2 reads YYNGEE. J was trimmed by 8 bases and V by 4 bases; bases with no gene match: 3. This CDR3 comprises 14 residues. The CDR3: CASSLGTGGEKLFF. The CDR3 coding sequence is TGTGCCAGCAGCCTCGGGACAGGGGGCGAAAAACTGTTTTTT.

V and J are TRBV19 and TRBJ1-1; TRBD1 might be the D (5 bases). Trimming shortened V by 7 bases and J by 1 base, and 16 bases separated the two germline ends. There are 15 residues in the CDR3. From germline, CDR1 is LNHDA and CDR2 SQIVND (reference sequence). The CDR3 loop is CASNELGARNTEAFF. DNA for the CDR3: TGTGCCAGTAATGAGCTTGGGGCTCGGAACACTGAAGCTTTCTTT.

The rearrangement joins TRBV27 to TRBJ2-7, with 10 bases matching TRBD2. Germline V lookup: CDR1 MNHEY, CDR2 SMNVEV (reference sequence). V shed 6 bases and J 5 bases; nucleotides not matched to a gene: 7. The CDR3 has 14 residues. CDR3 region: CASRLAGDFDEQYF. CDR3 DNA sequence: TGTGCCAGCAGGCTAGCGGGAGATTTTGACGAGCAGTACTTC.

This clone has only one observation. The V gene is TRBV25-1, the J gene TRBJ2-7; D is possibly TRBD1 (6 bases). CDR1 and CDR2 from the germline V gene are MGHDK and SYGVNS. Trimming took off 5 bases at V and 2 bases at J, with 19 bases between the two ends. CDR3 length: 16 residues. CDR3 nucleotide sequence: TGTGCCAGCAGTCGACCGGGACACTCTTCAACCTACGAGCAGTACTTC. Its translation is CASSRPGHSSTYEQYF.

V and J are TRBV4-1 and TRBJ1-4; D gene uncertain. Germline V gene lookup returns CDR1 MGHRA and CDR2 YSYEKL. The CDR3 length is 15 residues. V lost 0 bases to trimming and J lost 2 bases, with 7 bases between them. The CDR3 nucleotides are TGCGCCAGCAGCCAAGATCAGGCGACTAATGAAAAACTGTTTTTT. It encodes CASSQDQATNEKLFF.

This clone has just one count. This chain links TRBV28 with TRBJ1-1; TRBD1 might be the D (6 bases). The germline V gene has CDR1 MDHEN and CDR2 SYDVKM. There are 11 residues in the CDR3. Trimming cost V 6 bases and J 11 bases, with 13 bases left between them. CDR3 region: CASSSTRGAFF. As DNA, the CDR3 is TGTGCCAGCAGCTCCACGAGGGGGGCTTTCTTT.

V and J are TRBV11-2 and TRBJ2-3; D unclear. V gave up 0 bases and J gave up 4 bases, with 14 bases separating them. The CDR3 is made up of 16 amino acids. CDR1 is SGHAT and CDR2 is FQNNGV in the germline V gene. The CDR3 loop is CASSLDSVTKADTQYF. The CDR3 nucleotides read TGTGCCAGCAGCTTAGATTCCGTAACTAAGGCAGATACGCAGTATTTT.

The J gene is TRBJ2-1, the V gene TRBV5-1; 12 bases fit TRBD2. V dropped 0 bases and J dropped 4; count of bases not matched to a gene: 5. The germline gives CDR1 SGHRS, CDR2 YFSETQ. This CDR3 is built from 17 residues. This CDR3 is CASSLAKTSGGYNEQFF. Written as DNA, the CDR3 is TGCGCCAGCAGCTTGGCTAAAACTAGCGGGGGGTACAATGAGCAGTTCTTC. Complete variable domain (other parts from reference TRBV5-1 and TRBJ2-1): KAGVTQTPRYLIKTRGQQVTLSCSPISGHRSVSWYQQTPGQGLQFLFEYFSETQRNKGNFPGRFSGRQFSNSRSEMNVSTLELGDSALYLCASSLAKTSGGYNEQFFGPGTRLTVL.

This clone has just one count. This chain joins TRBV18 and TRBJ2-1, with 10 bases lining up with TRBD2. CDR3 length equals 15 residues. Losses at the gene ends were 2 bases for V and 9 bases for J; bases not matched to a gene: 7. Germline CDR1 is KGHSH and CDR2 is LQKENI. In DNA form, the CDR3 reads TGTGCCAGCTCACCAAAAGCGGGGGGGCACGGTGAGCAGTTCTTC. Its protein product is CASSPKAGGHGEQFF.

This sequence joins TRBV7-8 and TRBJ2-7, with D possibly matching TRBD1 (6 bases). Trimming stripped 2 bases from V and 2 bases from J, with 10 bases between. Germline-derived CDR1 and CDR2 are SGHVS and FQNEAQ. This CDR3 region has 14 residues. The CDR3 loop reads CASSLYRVTYEQYF. As DNA, the CDR3 is TGTGCCAGCAGCTTATACAGGGTGACCTACGAGCAGTACTTC.

This chain connects TRBV5-7 to TRBJ2-1, with 10 bases matching TRBD2. TRBV5-7 is treated as an ORF (open reading frame) with a function not yet certain. The CDR3 extends over 17 amino acids. With V trimmed by 0 bases and J by 4 bases, 7 bases remained unmatched. The chain's CDR3 is CASSLGLSSGGYNEQFF. The CDR3 DNA reads TGTGCCAGCAGCTTGGGTCTCTCTAGCGGGGGTTACAATGAGCAGTTCTTC.

V gene TRBV25-1 combines with J gene TRBJ1-4, with no clear D. Germline CDR1 and CDR2: MGHDK and SYGVNS. The CDR3 is 18 amino acids. Trimming stripped 6 bases from V and 1 base from J, with 21 bases between. The CDR3 reads CASSGGSDRYLTNEKLFF. CDR3 nucleotide sequence: TGTGCCAGCAGCGGTGGGAGCGATAGATACCTAACTAATGAAAAACTGTTTTTT.

The chain employs TRBV30 and TRBJ2-7, with TRBD1 matching 8 bases. The CDR3 length is 15 residues. In germline, CDR1 is GTSNPN, CDR2 SVGIG (reference sequence). Trimming removed 4 bases from V and 3 bases from J; junction bases left unmatched: 11. The CDR3 here is CAWTRQGPPHYEQYF. CDR3 in DNA: TGTGCCTGGACCCGACAGGGGCCGCCCCACTACGAGCAGTACTTC.

This clone has a single count. This rearrangement joins TRBV5-1 to TRBJ1-3, with D possibly being TRBD1 (6 bases). CDR3 length: 15 amino acids. Germline lookup yields CDR1 SGHRS and CDR2 YFSETQ. V was pared by 2 bases and J by 2 bases, with 11 bases between. The CDR3 DNA sequence: TGCGCCAGCAGCTTAGACAGGCAAACTGGAAACACCATATATTTT. As protein: CASSLDRQTGNTIYF.

The J gene is TRBJ1-2, the V gene TRBV10-1; 10 bases fit TRBD1. The CDR3 has 15 residues. The trim removed 4 bases at V and 0 bases at J, leaving 2 bases unmatched. Germline V gene lookup returns CDR1 WNHNN and CDR2 SYGVQD (reference sequence). The CDR3 sequence: CASSAGTGANYGYTF. The CDR3 region has the DNA TGCGCCAGCAGTGCCGGGACAGGGGCTAACTATGGCTACACCTTC.

The chain uses TRBV2 and TRBJ1-6, with D tentatively TRBD1 (5 bases). The CDR3 loop spans 18 amino acids. Trimming removed 6 bases at V and 0 bases at J, with 18 bases between. Germline CDR1 reads SNHLY; CDR2 reads FYNNEI. CDR3 residues: CASSADLGGISYNSPLHF. Here the CDR3 DNA reads TGTGCCAGCAGCGCTGACTTGGGGGGAATCTCCTATAATTCACCCCTCCACTTT.

The rearrangement uses TRBV5-1 and TRBJ2-1; 9 bases match TRBD2. The CDR3 has 15 amino acids. Germline V gene lookup returns CDR1 SGHRS and CDR2 YFSETQ. With V trimmed by 2 bases and J by 7 bases, 7 bases remained unmatched. CDR3 loop: CASSLFGTSKNEQFF. Written as DNA, the CDR3 is TGCGCCAGCAGCTTATTTGGGACTAGCAAAAATGAGCAGTTCTTC. Based on the CDR3 plus reference TRBV5-1 and TRBJ2-1, the full variable domain is KAGVTQTPRYLIKTRGQQVTLSCSPISGHRSVSWYQQTPGQGLQFLFEYFSETQRNKGNFPGRFSGRQFSNSRSEMNVSTLELGDSALYLCASSLFGTSKNEQFFGPGTRLTVL.

The rearrangement uses TRBV5-8 and TRBJ1-5; TRBD1 matches 9 bases. The V and J ends lost 3 bases and 6 bases, in that order; junction bases with no gene match: 7. Germline V CDR1 and CDR2: SGHTS, YDEGEE. The CDR3 spans 15 residues. The CDR3 sequence: CASSSGTTGGQPQHF. The CDR3 DNA sequence: TGTGCCAGCAGCTCTGGGACGACAGGGGGTCAGCCCCAGCATTTT.

This chain uses TRBV7-2 with TRBJ1-4, with 8 bases lining up with TRBD1. Trimming at V came to 5 bases and at J to 7 bases, leaving 9 bases not matched to a gene. The V gene's germline CDR1 is SGHTA and CDR2 FQGNSA. The CDR3 is made up of 15 amino acids. The CDR3 here is CASSPGTGGFEKLFF. CDR3 bases: TGTGCCAGCAGCCCCGGGACAGGCGGTTTTGAAAAACTGTTTTTT.

The chain has TRBV11-2 and TRBJ2-5; 12 positions match TRBD2. CDR1 is SGHAT, CDR2 FQNNGV, per germline. The CDR3 contains 15 residues. V lost 5 bases, J lost 1 base, and 2 bases stayed unmatched. CDR3 sequence (DNA): TGTGCCAGCAGCCGGACTAGCGGGGTCCAAGAGACCCAGTACTTC. This translates into CASSRTSGVQETQYF.

This clone has just a few counts. The chain is built from TRBV15 and TRBJ1-5, with TRBD1 as a possible D gene (5 bases). Trimming stripped 0 bases from V and 3 bases from J, with 9 bases between. This CDR3 is built from 15 residues. Per germline, CDR1 LNHNV and CDR2 YYDKDF (reference sequence). The CDR3 DNA is TGTGCCACCAGCAGAGATGGACAACCCAATCAGCCCCAGCATTTT. Translated: CATSRDGQPNQPQHF.

The gene calls are TRBV2 and TRBJ2-1, with a tentative D call TRBD1 (6 bases). The length of the CDR3 is 14 residues. The V end was cut by 6 bases, the J end by 5 bases, with 14 bases between. Germline V gene sequence: CDR1 SNHLY, CDR2 FYNNEI. CDR3 loop: CASSVGHLNNEQFF. The CDR3 DNA reads TGTGCCAGCAGCGTGGGACACTTAAACAATGAGCAGTTCTTC.

The chain combines TRBV6-5 with TRBJ1-4, with TRBD1 matching over 7 bases. Germline CDR1 MNHEY, CDR2 SVGAGI. J gave up 7 bases and V 0 bases, and 2 bases lay outside the gene matches. CDR3 size: 14 residues. CDR3 residues: CASSYSTGIEKLFF. The CDR3 nucleotides read TGTGCCAGCAGTTACTCGACAGGGATTGAAAAACTGTTTTTT.

The chain joins TRBV4-2 to TRBJ2-4; 10 positions agree with TRBD2. This CDR3 region has 16 residues. CDR1 LGHNA and CDR2 YNFKEQ come from the germline V gene. J gave up 0 bases and V 4 bases, and 3 bases lay outside the gene matches. CDR3 sequence: CASSRGLAEAKNIQYF. DNA for the CDR3: TGTGCCAGCAGCCGCGGACTAGCGGAAGCCAAAAACATTCAGTACTTC.

This chain uses TRBV29-1 with TRBJ2-7, with D possibly being TRBD1 (6 bases). CDR3 size: 14 residues. V dropped 4 bases and J dropped 2 bases, with 15 bases sitting between them. Germline V gene sequence: CDR1 SQVTM, CDR2 ANQGSEA. Written as DNA, the CDR3 is TGCAGCGTTGTGGTCCTAGGGGGACCCTACGAGCAGTACTTC. Translated, it gives CSVVVLGGPYEQYF.